This T cell receptor (beta chain) was sequenced during a study of post-analysis software for immune sequencing data. Tagging with unique molecular identifiers was a feature of the TCR beta cDNA libraries. TCRdb recomputed calls from the PCR reads with MiXCR, one row per CDR3 protein. The sample shows about 400,000 distinct CDR3 sequences, roughly 38% of them seen only once. The sequenced material came from blood. The receptor was derived from a girl aged 10 to 17 with multiple sclerosis.

This CDR3 reads CASSLGRVDEQYF. For the CDR3, the DNA is TGCGCCAGCAGCCTGGGCAGGGTGGACGAGCAGTACTTC. The rearrangement links TRBV5-1 to TRBJ2-7; D perhaps matches TRBD1 (5 bases). CDR1 is SGHRS and CDR2 is YFSETQ in the germline V gene. V gave up 4 bases and J gave up 5 bases, with 13 bases separating them. CDR3 length: 13 residues. The whole variable domain, remainder taken from reference TRBV5-1 and TRBJ2-7, is KAGVTQTPRYLIKTRGQQVTLSCSPISGHRSVSWYQQTPGQGLQFLFEYFSETQRNKGNFPGRFSGRQFSNSRSEMNVSTLELGDSALYLCASSLGRVDEQYFGPGTRLTVT.